This T cell receptor (beta chain) was retrieved from a study of T cells after yellow fever vaccination (dated 2019 in TCRdb). Notes on the research overall: The SMART-Seq v4 Ultra Low Input RNA kit was used to prepare libraries from fractions with low cell numbers. To follow T-cell clones before and after primary and booster YFV17D yellow fever vaccination, bulk TCR alpha and beta repertoires were sequenced over time. The cohort comprised two healthy male donors, one aged 18 to 30 and one aged 30 to 40 years. Blood samples were taken at several timepoints before and after primary and secondary immunization, and bulk PBMC replicates and cell subsets were isolated. What the study reported, not specific to this receptor: Computational filtering was needed because FACS-sorted repertoires could contain abundant contaminating clonotypes from the bulk population. After the booster, most clones that had expanded after primary vaccination were detected again (around 97% of CD4 and around 88% of CD8), suggesting broad maintenance of memory. A small share of clonotypes was detected in both CD4 and CD8 compartments, with the overlap likely arising from convergent recombination. Only a couple of donors were included in the study, so the extent to which the findings can be generalized is limited. The secondary T-cell response was weaker than the primary response but faster, peaking on day 5 instead of day 15.

This clonotype was recorded a few times. The antigen this receptor binds is unknown. No base-level quality is on record; no much larger clone is a single base apart. The treatment or condition label of this sample denotes: live attenuated yellow fever vaccine strain. At every blood-draw timepoint, two biological replicates of bulk PBMCs were collected. PBMCs were isolated from peripheral blood using a standard Ficoll-Paque protocol. RNA was extracted with TriZol from bulk PBMCs, CD4 and CD8 fractions, and dextramer-positive and dextramer-negative fractions. Synthesis of TCR cDNA relied on 5'RACE template switching, a step that introduced a universal primer site along with unique molecular identifiers. cDNA synthesis was primed from both the TCR alpha and TCR beta constant segments. Libraries were amplified in two PCR steps, with sample barcodes and sequencing adapters added in the second step. Sequencing of libraries was performed on Illumina HiSeq 2500 (2x100 bp) or NovaSeq (2x150 bp). For the original study's pipeline: Demultiplexing of reads and collapsing into UMI consensus sequences were performed with MIGEC, and V(D)J alignment was carried out with MiXCR. Clonotypes responding to the vaccine were identified with edgeR on replicate PBMC samples, with the criteria of FDR below 0.01 and a log2 fold change above 5 up to day 15. Each bulk clonotype was labeled CD4 or CD8 based on which sequenced repertoire, CD4 or CD8, contained the clonotype at higher abundance. TCRdb trimmed public reads at Q25 via fastp, called clones via MiXCR and kept in-frame beta chains. When rows share a CDR3 protein, they turn into one entry using the most common DNA and genes. These V and J calls originate from TCRdb's pipeline instead of the authors' own analysis. The sample table lists hundreds of thousands of distinct CDR3 sequences, about 13% of them with a count of one. Over 12% of the sample goes to the ten largest clones.

The input for sequencing was PBMCs, taken on the day of the yellow fever booster vaccination. This sequence originates from a man aged 25-40 years who received the YFV17D yellow fever vaccine.

The CDR3 protein is CASSVATGGRAIGAQYF. Read as DNA, the sequence is TGTGCCAGCAGCGTAGCTACGGGCGGGAGGGCCATTGGTGCGCAGTATTTT. Here the chain combines TRBV9 and TRBJ2-3, and 9 bases in between align with TRBD2. Spanning cysteine to phenylalanine, the CDR3 consists of 17 amino acids. Only the CDR3 portion is preserved as DNA: 51 bases, with reading frame beginning at the first base. The germline V gene supplies CDR1 SGDLS and CDR2 YYNGEE. V is pruned by 0 bases and J by 10 bases, leaving 15 bases of the junction without a gene match.